These 30 T cell receptor beta chains came from one sample sequenced in a study of blood T cell repertoires in COVID-19. Profiling relied on immunoSEQ multiplex PCR, and the TCRdb table lists in-frame clones only, not all of them. This table has over 250,000 clones, approximately 85% appearing once. Sequencing was done on a sample of peripheral blood. The receptors here all came from a woman in her 70s with acute or convalescent COVID-19.

The chain joins TRBV24-1 to TRBJ1-6; 8 nucleotides line up with TRBD1. J gave up 7 bases and V 3 bases, and 10 bases lay outside the gene matches. The CDR3 is 17 amino acids. Germline CDR1 and CDR2: KGHDR and SFDVKD. Here the CDR3 DNA reads TGTGCCACCAGTGATCCTGGTTATCGGACAGGGAATTCACCCCTCCACTTT. Residues: CATSDPGYRTGNSPLHF.

V gene TRBV6-2 or TRBV6-3 combines with J gene TRBJ2-1; 9 bases line up with TRBD2. The CDR3 sequence is 16 residues long. V shed 5 bases and J 4 bases; nucleotides not matched to a gene: 9. Germline V gives CDR1 MNHEY, CDR2 SVGEGT. Here the CDR3 reads CASSGHLAGTYNEQFF. CDR3 sequence (DNA): TGTGCCAGCAGTGGACACCTAGCGGGGACTTACAATGAGCAGTTCTTC.

This clone was detected a few times. Other DNA sequences from this sample encode an identical CDR3 as well. The V and J genes are TRBV5-6 and TRBJ2-2; TRBD1 matches at 7 bases. Germline V CDR1 and CDR2: SGHDT, YYEEEE. With V trimmed by 0 bases and J by 3 bases, 2 bases remained unmatched. The CDR3 is made up of 15 amino acids. In DNA, the CDR3 is TGTGCCAGCAGCTTGGTGCAGGGGGACACCGGGGAGCTGTTTTTT. Protein sequence: CASSLVQGDTGELFF.

This chain connects TRBV20-1 to TRBJ1-2; D gene ambiguous. Trimming took 4 bases from V and 8 from J, leaving 14 bases between them. The CDR3 is 12 residues long. Germline values: CDR1 DFQATT, CDR2 SNEGSKA (reference sequence). CDR3 sequence reads: CSANEGGGGYTF. DNA for the CDR3: TGCAGTGCTAATGAGGGTGGCGGGGGCTACACCTTC.

The V call is TRBV2, the J call TRBJ2-6, with 12 positions matching TRBD1. CDR3 size: 16 residues. The junction had 2 bases not matched to a gene; V was cut back by 5 bases and J by 3 bases. The germline V gene encodes CDR1 SNHLY and CDR2 FYNNEI. The CDR3 DNA reads as TGTGCCAGCAGTCGGGACAGGGGGCTTGGGGCCAACGTCCTGACTTTC. It yields the protein CASSRDRGLGANVLTF.

Details on this clone: Germline is not matched at one junction end, which may reflect a read error. The V call is TRBV12-3 or TRBV12-4, the J call TRBJ1-2, with D possibly being TRBD1 (5 bases). The CDR3 loop spans 11 amino acids. As DNA, the CDR3 is TGTGCCAGCAGTTCCTTTCGATCGACAGCGTTC. Translating gives CASSSFRSTAF.

The rearrangement uses TRBV4-2 and TRBJ2-3; perhaps TRBD2 as D (6 bases). Germline V CDR1 and CDR2: LGHNA, YNFKEQ. The CDR3 totals 16 residues. The V gene lost 4 bases and the J gene lost 2 bases, with 16 bases spanning the gap. DNA for the CDR3: TGTGCCAGCAGCCGGGATCTAGCGATCAACACAGATACGCAGTATTTT. This translates into CASSRDLAINTDTQYF.

The rearrangement links TRBV30 to TRBJ2-7, with D perhaps matching TRBD1 (5 bases). Germline CDR1 and CDR2: GTSNPN and SVGIG (reference sequence). The CDR3 runs to 14 residues. With 3 bases removed from V and 5 bases from J, the gap between germline ends came to 17 bases. CDR3 residues: CAWSLGAQRHEQYF. For the CDR3, the DNA is TGTGCCTGGAGCCTAGGGGCACAGAGGCACGAGCAGTACTTC.

This chain links TRBV3-1 (or the pseudogene TRBV3-2) with TRBJ2-7; TRBD1 matches 10 bases. CDR1 and CDR2 from the germline V gene are LGHDT and YNNKEL (reference sequence). The ends lost 3 bases at V and 4 bases at J; junction bases unmatched: 6. This CDR3 has 15 amino acids. This CDR3 reads CASSQAGTGVYEQYF. Written as DNA, the CDR3 is TGTGCCAGCAGCCAGGCCGGGACAGGGGTTTACGAGCAGTACTTC.

This chain connects TRBV13 to TRBJ1-6; tentative D call: TRBD1 (5 bases). CDR1 is PRHDT, CDR2 FYEKMQ, per germline (reference sequence). Trimming shortened V by 3 bases and J by 13 bases, and 13 bases separated the two germline ends. This CDR3 has 13 amino acids. CDR3 DNA sequence: TGTGCCAGCAGCTTTCAGGTGGGGCGTCCCCTCCACTTT. The encoded protein is CASSFQVGRPLHF.

The J gene is TRBJ2-5, the V gene TRBV5-1; TRBD2 matches 10 bases. This CDR3 has 18 amino acids. CDR1 and CDR2 from the germline V gene are SGHRS and YFSETQ. Trimming cost V 0 bases and J 4 bases; bases outside gene matches: 12. CDR3 amino acids: CASSLVASGGPTGETQYF. Here the CDR3 DNA reads TGCGCCAGCAGCTTGGTGGCTAGCGGGGGACCTACCGGAGAGACCCAGTACTTC.

This clone occurred a few times. The V and J genes are TRBV19 and TRBJ1-3; D is undetermined. The CDR3 runs 16 residues. Trimming shortened V by 3 bases and J by 4 bases, and 16 bases separated the two germline ends. Germline loops: CDR1 LNHDA, CDR2 SQIVND (reference sequence). CDR3 loop: CASSIVPTSEGNTIYF. The CDR3 coding sequence is TGTGCCAGTAGTATCGTTCCCACCTCGGAGGGAAACACCATATATTTT.

This sequence joins TRBV2 and TRBJ2-1, with 8 bases fitting TRBD2. V shed 4 bases, J shed 9 bases, and the junction held 8 bases outside the gene matches. Per germline, CDR1 SNHLY and CDR2 FYNNEI. This CDR3 is built from 14 residues. Here the CDR3 DNA reads TGTGCCAGCAGTGCAAGCGGGGGTGCGGGTGAGCAGTTCTTC. It yields the protein CASSASGGAGEQFF.

The chain carries TRBV11-2 and TRBJ1-2; weak D call: TRBD1 (5 bases). Germline-derived CDR1 and CDR2 are SGHAT and FQNNGV. Trimming took 4 bases from V and 10 from J, leaving 19 bases between them. There are 14 residues in the CDR3. DNA of the CDR3: TGTGCCAGCAGCTCTTCGACAGATATCTATTTCTACACCTTC. This codes for CASSSSTDIYFYTF. Looking up the rest from reference TRBV11-2 and TRBJ1-2 gives the full variable domain: EAGVAQSPRYKIIEKRQSVAFWCNPISGHATLYWYQQILGQGPKLLIQFQNNGVVDDSQLPKDRFSAERLKGVDSTLKIQPAKLEDSAVYLCASSSSTDIYFYTFGSGTRLTVV.

This clone was seen ten or more times. This chain uses TRBV14 with TRBJ2-3, with 12 bases matching TRBD2. After removal of 4 bases from V and 3 bases from J, the junction contained 2 bases not matched to a gene. The germline CDR1 and CDR2 sequences are SGHDN and FVKESK. This CDR3 spans 15 amino acids. The chain's CDR3 is CASSRGTSGTDTQYF. DNA for the CDR3: TGTGCCAGCAGCCGTGGGACTAGCGGGACAGATACGCAGTATTTT.

This clone occurred a few times. V gene TRBV30 combines with J gene TRBJ2-1; possible D gene TRBD2, 5 bases. From germline, CDR1 is GTSNPN and CDR2 SVGIG (reference sequence). This CDR3 is built from 13 residues. Deletions cut 1 base from V and 12 bases from J, with 16 bases between. CDR3 sequence: CAWSARPFGMQFF. DNA for the CDR3: TGTGCCTGGAGTGCGCGACCCTTCGGGATGCAGTTCTTC. Supplemented by reference TRBV30 and TRBJ2-1, the full variable domain reads SQTIHQWPATLVQPVGSPLSLECTVEGTSNPNLYWYRQAAGRGLQLLFYSVGIGQISSEVPQNLSASRPQDRQFILSSKKLLLSDSGFYLCAWSARPFGMQFFGPGTRLTVL.

This clone was seen a handful of times. The chain uses TRBV5-1 and TRBJ2-7; 7 bases agree with TRBD2. The CDR3 has 14 residues. Germline values: CDR1 SGHRS, CDR2 YFSETQ. Germline trimming cut 1 base from V and 3 bases from J; bases unmatched to any gene: 4. The CDR3 nucleotides read TGCGCCAGCAGCTTGTGGGAGGGAAACTACGAGCAGTACTTC. As protein: CASSLWEGNYEQYF.

This chain links TRBV5-6 with TRBJ1-2; maybe TRBD1 (5 bases). Germline V gene sequence: CDR1 SGHDT, CDR2 YYEEEE. The CDR3 has 14 amino acids. With 2 bases removed from V and 4 bases from J, the gap between germline ends came to 12 bases. In nucleotides, the CDR3 is TGTGCCAGCAGCTTAGCGACAGCACTCTATGGCTACACCTTC. Amino acids: CASSLATALYGYTF.

This clone appeared a single time. The chain combines TRBV4-1 with TRBJ2-4; 7 positions match TRBD1. CDR3 size: 14 residues. V was clipped by 1 base and J by 10 bases; unmatched bases: 7. The germline V gene encodes CDR1 MGHRA and CDR2 YSYEKL. The CDR3 DNA follows: TGCGCCAGCAGCCAAGTTACAGGGGTAGGGATTCAGTACTTC. This sequence encodes CASSQVTGVGIQYF.

The chain combines TRBV7-2 with TRBJ1-2, with 9 positions matching TRBD1. After removal of 1 base from V and 7 bases from J, the junction contained 7 bases not matched to a gene. From germline, CDR1 is SGHTA and CDR2 FQGNSA. The CDR3 totals 15 residues. The CDR3 DNA follows: TGTGCCAGCAGCTTAGGGGGACAGGGTACTCTTGGCTACACCTTC. Translation gives CASSLGGQGTLGYTF.

The chain is built from TRBV4-1 and TRBJ2-7; D not resolved. V was clipped by 4 bases and J by 5 bases, with 15 bases between them. There are 14 residues in the CDR3. Germline assignment: CDR1 MGHRA and CDR2 YSYEKL. DNA of the CDR3: TGCGCCAGCAGCCTCCGTGGGCAGCTCAACGAGCAGTACTTC. This codes for CASSLRGQLNEQYF.

The chain joins TRBV24-1 to TRBJ2-3; D remains unclear. V was shortened by 0 bases and J by 0 bases, with 9 bases between the two germline ends. Per the germline V gene, CDR1 is KGHDR and CDR2 is SFDVKD. CDR3 length: 16 amino acids. The CDR3 DNA follows: TGTGCCACCAGTGATTTGCACGGGTCTAGCACAGATACGCAGTATTTT. Residues: CATSDLHGSSTDTQYF.

This clone came up a few times. The V call is TRBV6-6, the J call TRBJ1-3; D is possibly TRBD1 (6 bases). CDR1 is MNHNY and CDR2 is SVGAGI in the germline V gene (reference sequence). With 4 bases removed from V and 0 bases from J, the gap between germline ends came to 7 bases. The CDR3 totals 14 residues. The DNA of the CDR3 is TGTGCCAGCAGTTGGACAGCCTCTGGAAACACCATATATTTT. It encodes CASSWTASGNTIYF.

Regarding this clone: The same CDR3 can be traced to other DNA sequences in this sample. This chain uses TRBV20-1 with TRBJ1-1; possibly TRBD1 for D (5 bases). The CDR3 spans 11 residues. V was pared by 3 bases and J by 6 bases, with 8 bases between. Germline-derived CDR1 and CDR2 are DFQATT and SNEGSKA (reference sequence). CDR3 sequence (DNA): TGCAGTGCTAGCTCGGGGGCTGAAGCTTTCTTT. Translated, it gives CSASSGAEAFF.

This clone has just a few counts. The chain couples TRBV12-3 or TRBV12-4 to TRBJ1-1, with 7 bases identical to TRBD1. The CDR3 consists of 12 residues. With V trimmed by 3 bases and J by 8 bases, 3 bases remained unmatched. CDR3 loop: CASSLDRQEAFF. As DNA, the CDR3 is TGTGCCAGCAGTTTGGACAGGCAGGAAGCTTTCTTT.

The rearrangement uses TRBV12-3 or TRBV12-4 and TRBJ2-7; the D gene is possibly TRBD1 (6 bases). V lost 7 bases to trimming and J lost 3 bases, with 13 bases between them. The length of the CDR3 is 13 residues. The DNA for the CDR3 is TGTGCCAGCACCCTCGGACAGCTCTACGAGCAGTACTTC. It translates to CASTLGQLYEQYF.

The chain couples TRBV18 to TRBJ1-3, with D perhaps TRBD1 (5 bases). V was clipped by 3 bases and J by 2 bases, with 17 bases between them. The CDR3 has 17 residues. Germline assignment: CDR1 KGHSH and CDR2 LQKENI. The CDR3 sequence: CASSPPTASSPGNTIYF. For the CDR3, the DNA is TGTGCCAGCTCACCCCCGACAGCCTCCTCTCCTGGAAACACCATATATTTT.

This clone was seen just once. V gene TRBV2 combines with J gene TRBJ2-5, with D possibly being TRBD2 (6 bases). Germline assignment: CDR1 SNHLY and CDR2 FYNNEI. The V end lost 3 bases, the J end lost 6 bases, and 14 bases lay between the germline ends. CDR3 length equals 14 residues. CDR3: CASSDGGVGKTQYF. The CDR3 DNA sequence: TGTGCCAGCAGTGACGGGGGAGTCGGTAAGACCCAGTACTTC. The whole variable domain, filled in from reference TRBV2 and TRBJ2-5, reads EPEVTQTPSHQVTQMGQEVILRCVPISNHLYFYWYRQILGQKVEFLVSFYNNEISEKSEIFDDQFSVERPDGSNFTLKIRSTKLEDSAMYFCASSDGGVGKTQYFGPGTRLLVL.

The chain uses TRBV18 and TRBJ2-7; possible D gene TRBD2, 5 bases. The CDR3 contains 14 residues. Between the trimmed V and J ends, which lost 3 bases and 3 bases, there was a span of 12 bases. Germline CDR1 KGHSH, CDR2 LQKENI. CDR3 amino acids: CASSPYTGDYEQYF. The CDR3 DNA follows: TGTGCCAGCTCACCGTACACCGGGGACTACGAGCAGTACTTC.

This clone has a handful of counts. The chain couples TRBV5-4 to TRBJ1-2; D might be TRBD1 (6 bases). Deletions cut 4 bases from V and 4 bases from J, with 17 bases between. The CDR3 spans 15 residues. The V gene's germline CDR1 is SGHNT and CDR2 YYREEE (reference sequence). The CDR3 sequence: CASSHPDSAVYGYTF. The CDR3 bases are TGTGCCAGCAGCCATCCGGACAGCGCGGTCTATGGCTACACCTTC.